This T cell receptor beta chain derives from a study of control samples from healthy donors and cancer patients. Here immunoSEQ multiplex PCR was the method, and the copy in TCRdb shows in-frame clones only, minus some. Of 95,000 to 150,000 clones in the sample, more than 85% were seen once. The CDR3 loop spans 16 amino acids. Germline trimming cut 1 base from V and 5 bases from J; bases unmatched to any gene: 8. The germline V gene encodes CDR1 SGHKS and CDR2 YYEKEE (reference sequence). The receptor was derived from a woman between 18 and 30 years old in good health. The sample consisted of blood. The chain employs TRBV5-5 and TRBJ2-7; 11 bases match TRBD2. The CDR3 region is CASSLPAIAGGDEQYF. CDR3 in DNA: TGTGCCAGCAGCTTGCCGGCGATAGCGGGAGGGGACGAGCAGTACTTC.